This T cell receptor beta chain is from a study of beta chain features in type 1 diabetes. Many counts were recorded for this clone. As yet, its antigen is unknown. The V gene lost 7 bases and the J gene lost 2 bases, with 13 bases spanning the gap. Germline V gives CDR1 SGHTA, CDR2 FQGNSA. This CDR3 spans 14 amino acids. The investigators reverse transcribed all of the isolated RNA, so they sequenced expressed TCRB transcripts. Sequencing was performed with immunoSEQ multiplex PCR; in TCRdb, only in-frame clones are kept and a portion is missing. The table shows about 320,000 clones, with around 13% occurring only once. Study observations and caveats: Lower insertion and higher deletion counts appeared at VDJ junctions in type 1 diabetes patients.

Material for sequencing was central memory CD4+ T cells from blood. The sequence came from a man aged 30-40 years in good health. This chain connects TRBV7-2 to TRBJ2-3, with D possibly matching TRBD2 (6 bases). CDR3 residues: CASTRDSHTDTQYF. The CDR3 DNA reads as TGTGCCAGCACCAGGGACTCTCACACAGATACGCAGTATTTT.